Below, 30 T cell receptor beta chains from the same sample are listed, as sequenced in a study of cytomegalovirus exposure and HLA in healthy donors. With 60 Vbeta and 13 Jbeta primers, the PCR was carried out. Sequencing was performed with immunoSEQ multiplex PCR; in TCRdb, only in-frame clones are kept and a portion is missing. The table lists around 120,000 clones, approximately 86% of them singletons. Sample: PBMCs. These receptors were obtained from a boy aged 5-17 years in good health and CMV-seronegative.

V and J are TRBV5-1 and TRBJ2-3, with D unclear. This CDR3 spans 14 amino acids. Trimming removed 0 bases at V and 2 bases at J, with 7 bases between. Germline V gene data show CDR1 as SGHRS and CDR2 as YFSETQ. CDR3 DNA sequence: TGCGCCAGCAGCTTGGATGGAGCCACAGATACGCAGTATTTT. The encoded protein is CASSLDGATDTQYF. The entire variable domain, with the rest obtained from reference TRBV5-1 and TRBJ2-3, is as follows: KAGVTQTPRYLIKTRGQQVTLSCSPISGHRSVSWYQQTPGQGLQFLFEYFSETQRNKGNFPGRFSGRQFSNSRSEMNVSTLELGDSALYLCASSLDGATDTQYFGPGTRLTVL.

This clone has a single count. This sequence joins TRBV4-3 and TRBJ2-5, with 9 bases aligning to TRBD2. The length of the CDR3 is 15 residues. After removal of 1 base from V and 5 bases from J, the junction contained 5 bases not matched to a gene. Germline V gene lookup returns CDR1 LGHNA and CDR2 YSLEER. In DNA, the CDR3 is TGCGCCAGCAGCCAAGTCCTAGCGGGGTTTGAGACCCAGTACTTC. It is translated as CASSQVLAGFETQYF.

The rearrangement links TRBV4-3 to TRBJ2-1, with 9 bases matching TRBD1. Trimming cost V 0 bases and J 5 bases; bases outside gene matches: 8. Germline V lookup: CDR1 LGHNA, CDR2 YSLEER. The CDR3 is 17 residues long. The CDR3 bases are TGCGCCAGCAGCCAAGATCCCGGGACAGGGCCGAACAATGAGCAGTTCTTC. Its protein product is CASSQDPGTGPNNEQFF.

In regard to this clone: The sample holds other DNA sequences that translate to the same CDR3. CDR3 sequence (DNA): TGTGCCAGCAGCGACAGACCCCCCGCCAGCGAGCAGTACTTC. Translating it yields CASSDRPPASEQYF. The chain links TRBV27 to TRBJ2-7; possibly TRBD1 for D (5 bases). V gave up 6 bases and J gave up 6 bases, with 18 bases separating them. The germline V gene encodes CDR1 MNHEY and CDR2 SMNVEV (reference sequence). The CDR3 runs to 14 residues.

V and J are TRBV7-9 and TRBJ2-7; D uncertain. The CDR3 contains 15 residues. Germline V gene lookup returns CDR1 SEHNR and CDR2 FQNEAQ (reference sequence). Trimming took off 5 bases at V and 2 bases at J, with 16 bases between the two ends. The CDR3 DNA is TGTGCCAGCAGCCCACTGAACCAGGCCCCCTACGAGCAGTACTTC. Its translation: CASSPLNQAPYEQYF.

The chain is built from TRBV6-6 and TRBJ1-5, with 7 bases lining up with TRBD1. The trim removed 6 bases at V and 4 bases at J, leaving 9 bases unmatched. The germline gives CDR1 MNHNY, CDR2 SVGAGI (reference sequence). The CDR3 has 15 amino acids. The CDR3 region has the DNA TGTGCCAGCAGAGACAGGGAGGTTAAGAATCAGCCCCAGCATTTT. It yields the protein CASRDREVKNQPQHF.

For the CDR3, the DNA is TGCGCCAGCAGCCTGACAGGGGAGAACACTGAAGCTTTCTTT. Amino acids: CASSLTGENTEAFF. The chain links TRBV5-1 to TRBJ1-1; TRBD1 aligns across 8 bases. CDR1 is SGHRS, CDR2 YFSETQ, per germline. The CDR3 contains 14 residues. V lost 4 bases and J lost 1; bases outside the gene matches: 3.

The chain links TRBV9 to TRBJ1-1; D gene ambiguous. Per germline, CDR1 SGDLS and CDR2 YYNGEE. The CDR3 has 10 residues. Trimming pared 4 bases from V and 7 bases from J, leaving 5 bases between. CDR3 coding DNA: TGTGCCAGCAGCCCCCATGAAGCTTTCTTT. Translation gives CASSPHEAFF. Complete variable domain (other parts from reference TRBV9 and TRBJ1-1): DSGVTQTPKHLITATGQRVTLRCSPRSGDLSVYWYQQSLDQGLQFLIQYYNGEERAKGNILERFSAQQFPDLHSELNLSSLELGDSALYFCASSPHEAFFGQGTRLTVV.

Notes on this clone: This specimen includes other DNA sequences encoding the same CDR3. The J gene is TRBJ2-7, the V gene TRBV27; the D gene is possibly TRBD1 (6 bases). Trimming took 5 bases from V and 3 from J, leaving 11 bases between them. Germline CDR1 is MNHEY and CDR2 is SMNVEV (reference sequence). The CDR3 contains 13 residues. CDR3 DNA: TGTGCCAGCAGTCCCGGACAGAGCTACGAGCAGTACTTC. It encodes CASSPGQSYEQYF.

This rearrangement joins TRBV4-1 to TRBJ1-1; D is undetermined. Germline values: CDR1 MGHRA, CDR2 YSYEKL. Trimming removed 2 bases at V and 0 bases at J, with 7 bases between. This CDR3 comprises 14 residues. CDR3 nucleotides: TGCGCCAGCAGCCAACAGGAACTGAACACTGAAGCTTTCTTT. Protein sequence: CASSQQELNTEAFF.

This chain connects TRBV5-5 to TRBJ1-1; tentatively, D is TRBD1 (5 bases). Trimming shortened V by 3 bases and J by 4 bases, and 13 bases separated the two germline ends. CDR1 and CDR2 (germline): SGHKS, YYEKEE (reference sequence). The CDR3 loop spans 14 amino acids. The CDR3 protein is CASSWGERGTEAFF. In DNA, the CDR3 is TGTGCCAGCAGCTGGGGGGAAAGGGGCACTGAAGCTTTCTTT.

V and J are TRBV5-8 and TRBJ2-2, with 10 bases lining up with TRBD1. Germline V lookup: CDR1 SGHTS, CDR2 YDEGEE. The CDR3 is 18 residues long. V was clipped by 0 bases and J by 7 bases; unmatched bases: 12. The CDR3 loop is CASSLGTGGLHRVGELFF. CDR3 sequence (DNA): TGTGCCAGCAGCTTGGGGACAGGGGGTCTCCATCGAGTCGGGGAGCTGTTTTTT.

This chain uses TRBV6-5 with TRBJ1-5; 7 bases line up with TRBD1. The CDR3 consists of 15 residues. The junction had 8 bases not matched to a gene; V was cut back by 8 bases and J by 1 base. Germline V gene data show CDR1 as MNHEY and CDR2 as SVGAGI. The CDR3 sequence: CASRSQGISNQPQHF. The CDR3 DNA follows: TGTGCCAGCCGGTCACAGGGGATCAGCAATCAGCCCCAGCATTTT.

CDR3 amino acids: CASSFSGGPDTQYF. DNA of the CDR3: TGTGCCAGCAGCTTCTCGGGGGGCCCAGATACGCAGTATTTT. V is TRBV7-2 and J is TRBJ2-3; D might be TRBD2 (7 bases). V lost 3 bases, J lost 4 bases, and 11 bases lay in between. This CDR3 has 14 amino acids. Germline V gene data show CDR1 as SGHTA and CDR2 as FQGNSA.

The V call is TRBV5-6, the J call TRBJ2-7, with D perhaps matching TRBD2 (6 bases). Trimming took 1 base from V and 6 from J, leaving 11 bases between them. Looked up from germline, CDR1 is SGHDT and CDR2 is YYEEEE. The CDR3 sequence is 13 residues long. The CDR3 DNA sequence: TGTGCCAGCAGCTTGAGGCGGGGCGGCGAGCAGTACTTC. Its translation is CASSLRRGGEQYF.

The DNA of the CDR3 is TGTGCCTGGGCCCCCCGTGGACAGGGGCACTACGAGCAGTACTTC. As protein: CAWAPRGQGHYEQYF. The chain is built from TRBV30 and TRBJ2-7; TRBD1 matches 9 bases. The CDR3 totals 15 residues. CDR1 is GTSNPN, CDR2 SVGIG, per germline (reference sequence). V lost 5 bases to trimming and J lost 3 bases; unmatched junction nucleotides: 11.

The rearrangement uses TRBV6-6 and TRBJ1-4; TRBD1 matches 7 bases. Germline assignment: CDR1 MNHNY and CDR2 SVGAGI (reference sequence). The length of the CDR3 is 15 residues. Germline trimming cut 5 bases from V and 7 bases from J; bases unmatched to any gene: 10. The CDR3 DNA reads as TGTGCCAGCAGTATTAAGGGGGCTTCGGTTGAAAAACTGTTTTTT. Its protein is CASSIKGASVEKLFF.

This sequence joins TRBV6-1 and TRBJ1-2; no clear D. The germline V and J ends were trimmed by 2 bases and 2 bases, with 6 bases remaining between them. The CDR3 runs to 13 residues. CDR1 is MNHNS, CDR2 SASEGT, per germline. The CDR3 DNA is TGTGCCAGCAGTGAACCCTACAACTATGGCTACACCTTC. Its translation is CASSEPYNYGYTF.

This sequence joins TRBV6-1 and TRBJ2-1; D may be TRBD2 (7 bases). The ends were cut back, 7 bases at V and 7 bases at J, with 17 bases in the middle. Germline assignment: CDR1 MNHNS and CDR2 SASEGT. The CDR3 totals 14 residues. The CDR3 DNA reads TGTGCCAGCACCTCATCGGGGGGCAGGAATGAGCAGTTCTTC. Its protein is CASTSSGGRNEQFF.

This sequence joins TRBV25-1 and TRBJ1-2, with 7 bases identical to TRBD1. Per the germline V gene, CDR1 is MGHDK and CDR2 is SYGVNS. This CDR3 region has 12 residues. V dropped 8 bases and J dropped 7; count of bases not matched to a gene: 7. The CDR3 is CASLGGGAGYTF. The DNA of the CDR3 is TGTGCCAGCTTAGGAGGGGGCGCTGGCTACACCTTC.

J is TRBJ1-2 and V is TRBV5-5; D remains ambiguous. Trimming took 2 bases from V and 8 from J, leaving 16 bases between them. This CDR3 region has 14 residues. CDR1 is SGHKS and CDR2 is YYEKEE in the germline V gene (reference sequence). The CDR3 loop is CASSLYTDSTGYTF. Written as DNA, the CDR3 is TGTGCCAGCAGCTTATACACGGATAGCACCGGCTACACCTTC.

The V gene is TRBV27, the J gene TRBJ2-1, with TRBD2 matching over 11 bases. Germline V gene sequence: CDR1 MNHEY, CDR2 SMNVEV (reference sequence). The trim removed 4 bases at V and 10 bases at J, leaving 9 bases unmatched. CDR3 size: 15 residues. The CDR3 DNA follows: TGTGCCAGCAGTTCCCAGACTAGCGGGATATGGGAGCAGTTCTTC. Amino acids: CASSSQTSGIWEQFF.

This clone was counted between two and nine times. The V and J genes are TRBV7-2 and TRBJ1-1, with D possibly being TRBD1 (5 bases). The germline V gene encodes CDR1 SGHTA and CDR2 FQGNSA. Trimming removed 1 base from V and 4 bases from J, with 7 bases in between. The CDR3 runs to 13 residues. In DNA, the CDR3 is TGTGCCAGCAGCTTAGTTAGGGGCACTGAAGCTTTCTTT. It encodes CASSLVRGTEAFF. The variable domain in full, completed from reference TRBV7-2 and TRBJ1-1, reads GAGVSQSPSNKVTEKGKDVELRCDPISGHTALYWYRQSLGQGLEFLIYFQGNSAPDKSGLPSDRFSAERTGGSVSTLTIQRTQQEDSAVYLCASSLVRGTEAFFGQGTRLTVV.

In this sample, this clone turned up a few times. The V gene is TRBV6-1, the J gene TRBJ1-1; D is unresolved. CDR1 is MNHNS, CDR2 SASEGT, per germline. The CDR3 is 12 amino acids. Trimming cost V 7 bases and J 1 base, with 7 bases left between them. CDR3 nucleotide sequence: TGTGCCAGCAACCACAGGAACACTGAAGCTTTCTTT. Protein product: CASNHRNTEAFF.

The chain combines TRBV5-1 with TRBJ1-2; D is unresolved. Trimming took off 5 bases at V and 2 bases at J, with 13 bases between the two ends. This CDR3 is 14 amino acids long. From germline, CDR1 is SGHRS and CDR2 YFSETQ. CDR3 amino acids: CASRPFTVNYGYTF. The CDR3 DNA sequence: TGCGCCAGCAGACCATTCACAGTGAACTATGGCTACACCTTC. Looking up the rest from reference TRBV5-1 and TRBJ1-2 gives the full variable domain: KAGVTQTPRYLIKTRGQQVTLSCSPISGHRSVSWYQQTPGQGLQFLFEYFSETQRNKGNFPGRFSGRQFSNSRSEMNVSTLELGDSALYLCASRPFTVNYGYTFGSGTRLTVV.

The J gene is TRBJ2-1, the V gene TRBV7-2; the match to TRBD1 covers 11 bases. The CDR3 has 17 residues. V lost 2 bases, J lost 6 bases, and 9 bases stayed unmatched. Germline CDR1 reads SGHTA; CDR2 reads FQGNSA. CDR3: CASSLFPGTGGSNEQFF. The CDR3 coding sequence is TGTGCCAGCAGCTTATTCCCCGGGACAGGGGGTAGCAATGAGCAGTTCTTC.

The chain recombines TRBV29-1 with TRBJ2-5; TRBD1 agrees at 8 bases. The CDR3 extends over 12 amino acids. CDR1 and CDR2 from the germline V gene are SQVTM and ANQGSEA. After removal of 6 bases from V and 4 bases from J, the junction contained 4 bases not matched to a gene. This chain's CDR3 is CSVQGEGETQYF. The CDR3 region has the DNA TGCAGCGTACAGGGGGAAGGAGAGACCCAGTACTTC.

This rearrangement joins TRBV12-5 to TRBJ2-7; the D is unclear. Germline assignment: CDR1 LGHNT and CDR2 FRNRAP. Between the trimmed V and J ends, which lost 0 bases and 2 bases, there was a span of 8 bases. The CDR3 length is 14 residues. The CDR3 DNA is TGTGCTAGTGGTTTGGTACTTATCCCCTACGAGCAGTACTTC. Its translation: CASGLVLIPYEQYF.

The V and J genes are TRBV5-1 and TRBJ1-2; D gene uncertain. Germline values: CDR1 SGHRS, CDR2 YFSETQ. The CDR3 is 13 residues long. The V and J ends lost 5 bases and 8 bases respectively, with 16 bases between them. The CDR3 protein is CASRTDTANGYTF. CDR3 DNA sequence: TGCGCCAGCAGGACCGACACGGCAAACGGCTACACCTTC.

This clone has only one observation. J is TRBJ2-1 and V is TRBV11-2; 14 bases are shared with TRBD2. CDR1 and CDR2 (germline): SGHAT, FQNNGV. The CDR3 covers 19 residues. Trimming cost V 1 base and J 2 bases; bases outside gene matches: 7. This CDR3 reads CASSLAGTSGGGAYNEQFF. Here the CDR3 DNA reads TGTGCCAGCAGCTTAGCAGGGACTAGCGGGGGTGGGGCCTACAATGAGCAGTTCTTC.